The entry below describes one T cell receptor (beta chain). This record belongs to a study of Ad26.COV2.S vaccination and SARS-CoV-2 variants. With 6 bases removed from V and 4 bases from J, the gap between germline ends came to 15 bases. In germline, CDR1 is SEHNR, CDR2 FQNEAQ (reference sequence). The CDR3 is made up of 15 amino acids. The repertoire was sequenced with immunoSEQ multiplex PCR; TCRdb's copy has only in-frame clones and lacks some. Here the sample spans about 350,000 clones, 80% to 90% being singletons. Treatment reported: around 19 received Ad26.COV2.S at low or high dose, single or two shots; 5 received placebo; per-sample allocation not given. Samples analyzed were those drawn on day 63 after the first vaccine or placebo injection. Spike of the Wuhan-strain SARS-CoV-2 was expressed by an Ad26 vector, which formed the vaccine.

Sequences were derived from peripheral blood, sampled in a trial of Ad26.COV2.S vaccine versus placebo. The sequence was collected from a person between 18 and 60 years old who received the Ad26.COV2.S COVID-19 vaccine or a placebo. The chain couples TRBV7-9 to TRBJ1-4, with a possible D match to TRBD1 (5 bases). Here the CDR3 reads CASSRPGLINEKLFF. The CDR3 DNA sequence: TGTGCCAGCAGTCGCCCGGGACTGATTAATGAAAAACTGTTTTTT.